The 19 T cell receptor beta chains below were found in one sample sequenced in a study of response to subunit inactivated influenza vaccine. TCRdb reanalysed the RT-PCR reads using MiXCR and keeps one entry per CDR3 protein. Found here are about 150,000 distinct CDR3 sequences, approximately 11% of them singletons; the top ten hold under 40%. Material: CD8+ T cells sorted from PBMCs, obtained around 2 years after vaccination. The source of these receptors is a man aged 45 to 70 who received an inactivated influenza vaccine.

This clonotype has more than one count but fewer than ten. The chain is built from TRBV12-3 or TRBV12-4 and TRBJ2-7; D gene unclear. This CDR3 is 14 amino acids long. V gave up 1 base and J gave up 0 bases, with 7 bases separating them. The CDR3 sequence is CASSLVVNSYEQYF. The CDR3 DNA reads as TGTGCCAGCAGTTTAGTTGTTAACTCCTACGAGCAGTACTTC.

There are many counts of this clonotype. This chain uses TRBV6-2 or TRBV6-3 with TRBJ2-1; TRBD1 might be the D (5 bases). This CDR3 comprises 14 residues. Trimming stripped 2 bases from V and 4 bases from J, with 9 bases between. The V gene's germline CDR1 is MNHEY and CDR2 SVGEGT. The CDR3 loop reads CASSYVGPYNEQFF. The CDR3 DNA reads TGTGCCAGCAGTTACGTGGGGCCGTACAATGAGCAGTTCTTC.

DNA for the CDR3: TGTGCCAGCAGCCGTGGGGGCAGGAACACTGAAGCTTTCTTT. Protein: CASSRGGRNTEAFF. The chain combines TRBV9 with TRBJ1-1, with a weak D call TRBD1 (6 bases). V lost 4 bases, J lost 1 base, and 11 bases lay in between. Germline V gene sequence: CDR1 SGDLS, CDR2 YYNGEE. The CDR3 consists of 14 residues.

In the case of this clonotype: A much larger clone lies a single base off, so this may be a read error. The rearrangement uses TRBV20-1 and TRBJ2-3; possible D gene TRBD2, 6 bases. The CDR3 is 15 amino acids. Per the germline V gene, CDR1 is DFQATT and CDR2 is SNEGSKA (reference sequence). V lost 2 bases to trimming and J lost 5 bases, with 17 bases between them. The CDR3 loop reads CSARNLGSGLDTQYF. CDR3 bases: TGCAGTGCTAGAAACCTCGGTAGCGGCTTAGATACGCAGTATTTT.

The chain recombines TRBV3-1 with TRBJ2-5, with 9 bases that match TRBD2. CDR1 is LGHDT, CDR2 YNNKEL, per germline (reference sequence). V shed 0 bases, J shed 4 bases, and the junction held 6 bases outside the gene matches. The CDR3 sequence is 16 residues long. CDR3: CASSQDLTSGGETQYF. The CDR3 nucleotides read TGTGCCAGCAGCCAAGATTTGACTAGCGGAGGAGAGACCCAGTACTTC.

The chain is built from TRBV7-9 and TRBJ2-7, with 10 bases identical to TRBD1. Germline assignment: CDR1 SEHNR and CDR2 FQNEAQ (reference sequence). The CDR3 consists of 16 residues. The ends lost 5 bases at V and 2 bases at J; junction bases unmatched: 9. The CDR3: CASSRPTGGLTYEQYF. Written as DNA, the CDR3 is TGTGCCAGCAGCCGCCCGACAGGGGGCTTGACCTACGAGCAGTACTTC.

This clonotype was seen a handful of times. V and J are TRBV29-1 and TRBJ2-1; 14 bases align to TRBD2. V gave up 4 bases and J gave up 5 bases; unmatched junction bases: 7. Germline V CDR1 and CDR2: SQVTM, ANQGSEA. This CDR3 comprises 16 residues. The CDR3 loop reads CSVGGTSGRSHNEQFF. The CDR3 DNA follows: TGCAGCGTTGGAGGGACTAGCGGGAGATCCCACAATGAGCAGTTCTTC.

The table lists this clonotype with a few counts. This chain joins TRBV14 and TRBJ2-1; the D gene is possibly TRBD1 (6 bases). The V gene lost 4 bases and the J gene lost 6 bases, with 19 bases spanning the gap. Germline lookup yields CDR1 SGHDN and CDR2 FVKESK. CDR3 size: 16 residues. The CDR3 region has the DNA TGTGCCAGCAGCCGCGGGTTACAGGGAGTAAGCAATGAGCAGTTCTTC. Amino acid sequence: CASSRGLQGVSNEQFF.

This clonotype was detected only a few times. This rearrangement joins TRBV14 to TRBJ2-3; possibly TRBD1 or TRBD2 for D (5 bases each). Germline CDR1 SGHDN, CDR2 FVKESK. The germline V and J ends were trimmed by 1 base and 2 bases, with 13 bases remaining between them. This CDR3 has 16 residues. The CDR3 sequence: CASSQVGGGLTDTQYF. In DNA form, the CDR3 reads TGTGCCAGCAGCCAAGTTGGTGGGGGTCTCACAGATACGCAGTATTTT. The whole variable domain, remainder taken from reference TRBV14 and TRBJ2-3, is EAGVTQFPSHSVIEKGQTVTLRCDPISGHDNLYWYRRVMGKEIKFLLHFVKESKQDESGMPNNRFLAERTGGTYSTLKVQPAELEDSGVYFCASSQVGGGLTDTQYFGPGTRLTVL.

This clonotype was observed a handful of times. V usage is TRBV2 and J usage is TRBJ2-7; tentative D call: TRBD1 (6 bases). The CDR3 totals 12 residues. CDR1 SNHLY and CDR2 FYNNEI come from the germline V gene. Trimming removed 9 bases at V and 7 bases at J, with 16 bases between. The CDR3 sequence: CARRDKTGEQYF. The CDR3 nucleotides read TGTGCCAGAAGGGACAAGACGGGAGAGCAGTACTTC.

This clonotype has more than one count but fewer than ten. The chain joins TRBV19 to TRBJ2-7; 12 nucleotides agree with TRBD2. Germline-derived CDR1 and CDR2 are LNHDA and SQIVND (reference sequence). The CDR3 runs to 16 residues. J gave up 3 bases and V 5 bases, and 8 bases lay outside the gene matches. This CDR3 reads CASSVGLAGINYEQYF. CDR3 nucleotides: TGTGCCAGTAGTGTCGGACTAGCGGGGATAAACTACGAGCAGTACTTC.

Worth noting for this clonotype: A junction end diverges from the germline sequence, so it may reflect a read error. CDR3 region: CASSPPMTDGSYDEQFF. CDR3 DNA sequence: TGTGCCAGCAGTCCCCCCATGACAGATGGCTCCTACGATGAGCAGTTCTTC. This chain uses TRBV12-3 or TRBV12-4 with TRBJ2-1; a weak D match, TRBD1 (5 bases). CDR3 length equals 17 residues.

This clonotype was seen a few times. The rearrangement joins TRBV4-2 to TRBJ2-7; D call uncertain. CDR1 is LGHNA, CDR2 YNFKEQ, per germline. The CDR3 is made up of 12 amino acids. Deletions cut 1 base from V and 3 bases from J, with 4 bases between. CDR3 region: CASSQGRYEQYF. CDR3 nucleotides: TGTGCCAGCAGCCAAGGGCGCTACGAGCAGTACTTC.

The gene calls are TRBV28 and TRBJ2-5, with TRBD1 identical over 7 bases. Germline loops: CDR1 MDHEN, CDR2 SYDVKM. The CDR3 is 15 residues long. With V trimmed by 3 bases and J by 3 bases, 7 bases remained unmatched. The CDR3 loop is CASSFGYRGEETQYF. DNA for the CDR3: TGTGCCAGCAGTTTTGGGTACAGGGGAGAAGAGACCCAGTACTTC.

The chain is built from TRBV28 and TRBJ2-2; 8 bases match TRBD1. Germline values: CDR1 MDHEN, CDR2 SYDVKM. This CDR3 contains 16 residues. The J segment lost 1 base and the V segment lost 3 bases, leaving 4 bases of the junction unmatched. CDR3 region: CASSLLGTGNTGELFF. DNA of the CDR3: TGTGCCAGCAGTTTGTTGGGGACAGGGAACACCGGGGAGCTGTTTTTT. The variable domain in full, with the rest retrieved from reference TRBV28 and TRBJ2-2, is DVKVTQSSRYLVKRTGEKVFLECVQDMDHENMFWYRQDPGLGLRLIYFSYDVKMKEKGDIPEGYSVSREKKERFSLILESASTNQTSMYLCASSLLGTGNTGELFFGEGSRLTVL.

The gene calls are TRBV7-6 and TRBJ2-5; D uncertain. Germline-derived CDR1 and CDR2 are SGHVS and FNYEAQ. Trimming pared 5 bases from V and 0 bases from J, leaving 13 bases between. CDR3 length: 15 residues. CDR3 nucleotide sequence: TGTGCCAGCAGCCCCCCCGGCCCGTACCAAGAGACCCAGTACTTC. Translating it yields CASSPPGPYQETQYF.

CDR3 region: CASSRDRPDTQYF. Here the CDR3 DNA reads TGTGCCAGCAGTAGGGATCGACCAGATACGCAGTATTTT. This rearrangement joins TRBV5-6 to TRBJ2-3; D unresolved. Germline CDR1 SGHDT, CDR2 YYEEEE. CDR3 length: 13 residues. The ends were cut back, 5 bases at V and 4 bases at J, with 11 bases in the middle.

The rearrangement joins TRBV13 to TRBJ1-1, with 12 bases fitting TRBD1. V gave up 5 bases and J gave up 5 bases; unmatched junction bases: 9. The CDR3 is 16 residues long. Germline V CDR1 and CDR2: PRHDT, FYEKMQ (reference sequence). CDR3 sequence: CASSTRDRGRDTEAFF. The CDR3 coding sequence is TGTGCCAGCAGCACCCGGGACAGGGGGCGGGATACTGAAGCTTTCTTT.

The genes are TRBV13 and TRBJ2-1, with 7 nucleotides matching TRBD1. CDR3 size: 16 residues. Germline trimming cut 5 bases from V and 2 bases from J; bases unmatched to any gene: 9. Germline-derived CDR1 and CDR2 are PRHDT and FYEKMQ (reference sequence). DNA of the CDR3: TGTGCCAGCAGCAAAAGGACAGGCGTAACCTACAATGAGCAGTTCTTC. It yields the protein CASSKRTGVTYNEQFF.